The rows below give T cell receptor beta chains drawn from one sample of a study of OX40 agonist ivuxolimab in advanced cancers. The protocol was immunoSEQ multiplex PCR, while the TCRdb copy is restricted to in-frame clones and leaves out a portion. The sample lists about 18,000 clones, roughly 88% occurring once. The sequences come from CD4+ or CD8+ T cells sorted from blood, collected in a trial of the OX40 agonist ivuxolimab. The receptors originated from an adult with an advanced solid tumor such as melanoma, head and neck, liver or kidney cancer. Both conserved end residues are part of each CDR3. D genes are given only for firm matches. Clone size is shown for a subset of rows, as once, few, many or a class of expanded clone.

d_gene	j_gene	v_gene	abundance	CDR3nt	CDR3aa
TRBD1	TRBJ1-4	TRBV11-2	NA	TGTGCCAGCAGCTTGCACCCCGACAGGGGGCGCATCATAAGTGAAAAACTGTTTTTT	CASSLHPDRGRIISEKLFF
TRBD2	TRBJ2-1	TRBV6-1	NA	TGTGCCAGCAGTGCGAGCGGGAAGTCCTCCTACAATGAGCAGTTCTTC	CASSASGKSSYNEQFF
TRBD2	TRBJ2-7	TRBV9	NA	TGTGCCAGCAGCGCCGGGAGGGAGGACGAGCAGTACTTC	CASSAGREDEQYF
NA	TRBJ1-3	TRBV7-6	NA	TGTGCCAGCAGCCCAGATCCAGGCTCTGGAAACACCATATATTTT	CASSPDPGSGNTIYF
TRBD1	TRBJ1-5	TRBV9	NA	TGTGCCAGCAGCGTAGGACAGGGTAATCAGCCCCAGCATTTT	CASSVGQGNQPQHF
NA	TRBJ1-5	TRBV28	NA	TGTGCCAGCAGTTTCTGGGCAGGGAAACAGCCCCAGCATTTT	CASSFWAGKQPQHF
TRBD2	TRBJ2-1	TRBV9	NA	TGTGCCAGCAGCGAAACTAGCGGGAGAAGGTTTAATGAGCAGTTCTTC	CASSETSGRRFNEQFF
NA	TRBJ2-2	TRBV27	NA	TGTGCCAGCACCACTACCGGGGAGCTGTTTTTT	CASTTTGELFF
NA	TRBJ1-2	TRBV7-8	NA	TGTGCCAGCAGCTTAGTCGGGGGCTCTGGCTACACCTTC	CASSLVGGSGYTF
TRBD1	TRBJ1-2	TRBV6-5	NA	TGTGCCAGCAGTTACCGGGAGGGGGCCTATGGCTACACCTTC	CASSYREGAYGYTF
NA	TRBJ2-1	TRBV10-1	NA	TGCGCCAGCATGAGGGAAATTAATTCCAATGAGCAGTTCTTC	CASMREINSNEQFF
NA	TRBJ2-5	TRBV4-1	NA	TGCGCCAGCAGCCAAGGGACAGAAATCCAAGAGACCCAGTACTTC	CASSQGTEIQETQYF
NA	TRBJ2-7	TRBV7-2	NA	TGTGCCAGCTCGGGAGACTCCTACGAGCAGTACTTC	CASSGDSYEQYF
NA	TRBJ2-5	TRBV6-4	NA	TGTGCCAGCAGTGACTCGGTCCAAGAGACCCAGTACTTC	CASSDSVQETQYF
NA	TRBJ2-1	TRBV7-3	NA	TGTGCCAGCAGCGCAATAGAGGCGGGTGAGCAGTTCTTC	CASSAIEAGEQFF
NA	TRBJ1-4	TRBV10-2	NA	TGCGCCAGCAGTGAGTCGACTTTCTCGGGGTTCGGAAAACTGTTTTTT	CASSESTFSGFGKLFF
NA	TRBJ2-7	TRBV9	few	TGTGCCAGCAGCGTAGGGACTGATAACTACGAGCAGTACTTC	CASSVGTDNYEQYF
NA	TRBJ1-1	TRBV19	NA	TGTGCCAGTAGTATCGGAGAGAACACTGAAGCTTTCTTT	CASSIGENTEAFF
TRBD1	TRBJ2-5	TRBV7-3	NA	TGTGCCAGCAGCTTAAGCGACAGGGAACAGGAGACCCAGTACTTC	CASSLSDREQETQYF
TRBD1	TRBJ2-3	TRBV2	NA	TGTGCCAGCAGGAATCTGCGGGACAGGGAAGGTGGCGGGACGCAGTATTTT	CASRNLRDREGGGTQYF
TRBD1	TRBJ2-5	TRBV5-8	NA	TGTGCCAGCAGCTTGGGGACAGGGGGTATGCAAGAGACCCAGTACTTC	CASSLGTGGMQETQYF
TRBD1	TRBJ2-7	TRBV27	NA	TGTGCCAGCAGTCCCTCGGGACAGGGTTTCTACGAGCAGTACTTC	CASSPSGQGFYEQYF
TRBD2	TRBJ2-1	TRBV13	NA	TGTGCCAGCAGCTTTGGGCGGGGGGGCTACAATGAGCAGTTCTTC	CASSFGRGGYNEQFF
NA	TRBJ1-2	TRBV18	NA	TGTGCCAGCTCACCCTCCAGGGTGGCCGATGGCTACACCTTC	CASSPSRVADGYTF
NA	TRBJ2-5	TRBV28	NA	TGTGCCAGCAGTTTCATGGAGGACTACCAAGAGACCCAGTACTTC	CASSFMEDYQETQYF
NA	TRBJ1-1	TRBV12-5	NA	TGTGCTAGTGGTTCCCCTGGTCTGATGTCGACTGAAGCTTTCTTT	CASGSPGLMSTEAFF
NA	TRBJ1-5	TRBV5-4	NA	TGTGCCAGCAGCTTGGGGGGCGGGCCCCAGCATTTT	CASSLGGGPQHF
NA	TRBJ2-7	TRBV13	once	TGTGCCAGCAGCCCCTTGGGCTACGAGCAGTACTTC	CASSPLGYEQYF
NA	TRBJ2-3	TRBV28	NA	TGTGCCAGCAGGCCGGGTCTGGATACGCAGTATTTT	CASRPGLDTQYF
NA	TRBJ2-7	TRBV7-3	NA	TGTGCCAGCAGCTTACTCGGCCGTGGGTACGAGCAGTACTTC	CASSLLGRGYEQYF
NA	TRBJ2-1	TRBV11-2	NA	TGTGCCAGCAGCTTAGAGTATAGCTCCTACAATGAGCAGTTCTTC	CASSLEYSSYNEQFF
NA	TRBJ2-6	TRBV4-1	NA	TGCGCCAGCAGCCAAGTGATTCTCGGAGCCAACGTCCTGACTTTC	CASSQVILGANVLTF
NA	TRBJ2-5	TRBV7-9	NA	TGTGCCAGCAGCTCACTCCGGGGAGGGGGCGAATATCAAGAGACCCAGTACTTC	CASSSLRGGGEYQETQYF
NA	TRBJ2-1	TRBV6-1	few	TGTGCCAGCTCGGCTACGGGACTCTACAATGAGCAGTTCTTC	CASSATGLYNEQFF
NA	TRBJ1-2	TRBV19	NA	TGTGCCAGTAGTGCAGGGGCAGCTAACTATGGCTACACCTTC	CASSAGAANYGYTF
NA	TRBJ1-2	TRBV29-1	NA	TGCAGCGTTGAAGACCCCATCTATGGCTACACCTTC	CSVEDPIYGYTF
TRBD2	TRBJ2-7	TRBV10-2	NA	TGCGCCAGCAGTCTAGCGGGAGGGCCCCACGAGCAGTACTTC	CASSLAGGPHEQYF
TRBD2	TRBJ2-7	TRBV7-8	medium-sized	TGTGCCAGCAGCTTAGGAGGGACTAGCGGGATGGCCACCTACGAGCAGTACTTC	CASSLGGTSGMATYEQYF
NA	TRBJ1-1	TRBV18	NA	TGTGCCAGCTCACCAACAGACAGTTGGCTTGGGGGCACTGAAGCTTTCTTT	CASSPTDSWLGGTEAFF
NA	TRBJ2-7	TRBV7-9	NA	TGTGCCAGCAGCTTGGGGACTTCCCCTTGGGAGCAGTACTTC	CASSLGTSPWEQYF
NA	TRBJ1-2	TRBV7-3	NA	TGTGCCAGCAGCCCCGCGGCGGGCTATGGCTACACCTTC	CASSPAAGYGYTF
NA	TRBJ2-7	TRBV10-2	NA	TGCGCCAGTGGGACCTATTACGAGCAGTACTTC	CASGTYYEQYF
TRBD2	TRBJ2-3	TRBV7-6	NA	TGTGCCAGCAGCCGAGGGGCAGCGGGAGGGCCAGATACGCAGTATTTT	CASSRGAAGGPDTQYF
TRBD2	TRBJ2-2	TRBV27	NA	TGTGCCAGCAGTCCGGGACTAGTGGGGGAGCTGTTTTTT	CASSPGLVGELFF
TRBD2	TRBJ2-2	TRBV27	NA	TGTGCCAGCAGTTTGGCCGGGGGGGGATACACCGGGGAGCTGTTTTTT	CASSLAGGGYTGELFF
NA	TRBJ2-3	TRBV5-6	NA	TGTGCCAGCAGCTTGGCCTCAGCTGATACAGATACGCAGTATTTT	CASSLASADTDTQYF
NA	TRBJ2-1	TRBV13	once	TGTGCCAGCAGCTTAGGTAGGGGCTCCTACAATGAGCAGTTCTTC	CASSLGRGSYNEQFF
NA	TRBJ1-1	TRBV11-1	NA	TGTGCCAGCAGCTTTGCAGGGGCGAACACTGAAGCTTTCTTT	CASSFAGANTEAFF
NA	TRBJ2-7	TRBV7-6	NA	TGTGCCAGCAGCCTCACGGCTCGCACCTACGAGCAGTACTTC	CASSLTARTYEQYF
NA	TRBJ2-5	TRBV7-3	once	TGTGCCAGCAGCCCGGACTCACAAGAGACCCAGTACTTC	CASSPDSQETQYF